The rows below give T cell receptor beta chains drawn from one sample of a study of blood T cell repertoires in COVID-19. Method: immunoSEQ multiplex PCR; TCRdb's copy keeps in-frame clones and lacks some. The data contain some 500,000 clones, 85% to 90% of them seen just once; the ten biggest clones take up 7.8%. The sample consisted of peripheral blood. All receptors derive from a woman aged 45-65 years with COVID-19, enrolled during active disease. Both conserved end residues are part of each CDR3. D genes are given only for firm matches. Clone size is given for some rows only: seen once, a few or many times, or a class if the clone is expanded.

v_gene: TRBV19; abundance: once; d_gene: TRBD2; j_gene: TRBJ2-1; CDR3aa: CASRPGRDNEQFF; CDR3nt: TGTGCCAGTCGTCCGGGGAGGGACAATGAGCAGTTCTTC
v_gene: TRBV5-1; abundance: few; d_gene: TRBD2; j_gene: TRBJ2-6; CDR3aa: CASSYGFLAGAKGANVLTF; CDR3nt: TGCGCCAGCAGCTATGGGTTTCTAGCGGGGGCGAAAGGGGCCAACGTCCTGACTTTC
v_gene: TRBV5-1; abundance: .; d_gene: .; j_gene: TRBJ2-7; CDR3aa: CASSLEPSGVLYEQYF; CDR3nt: TGCGCCAGCAGCCTGGAGCCCTCGGGGGTCCTTTACGAGCAGTACTTC
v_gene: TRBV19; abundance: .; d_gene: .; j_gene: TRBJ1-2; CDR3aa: CASSPLLGPLGLANYGYTF; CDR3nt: TGTGCCAGTAGCCCTTTACTGGGACCCCTGGGACTAGCTAACTATGGCTACACCTTC
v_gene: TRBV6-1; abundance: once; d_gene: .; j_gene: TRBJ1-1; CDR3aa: CASSETNLGNTEAFF; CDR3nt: TGTGCCAGCAGTGAGACCAACCTAGGGAACACTGAAGCTTTCTTT
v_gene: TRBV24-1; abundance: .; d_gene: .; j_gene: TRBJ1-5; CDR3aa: CATSEGRGTAPQHF; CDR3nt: TGTGCCACCAGTGAGGGTAGGGGGACCGCGCCCCAGCATTTT
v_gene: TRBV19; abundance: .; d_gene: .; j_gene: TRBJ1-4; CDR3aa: CASSMEVVTVNEKLFF; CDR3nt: TGTGCCAGTAGTATGGAGGTAGTGACGGTTAATGAAAAACTGTTTTTT
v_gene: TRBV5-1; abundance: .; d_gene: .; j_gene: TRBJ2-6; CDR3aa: CASSFIRLTGSSGANVLTF; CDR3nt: TGCGCCAGCAGCTTCATACGCCTAACAGGGTCCTCTGGGGCCAACGTCCTGACTTTC
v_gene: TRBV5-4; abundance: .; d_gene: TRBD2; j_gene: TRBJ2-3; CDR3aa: CASSSNGLAGGTQYF; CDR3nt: TGTGCCAGCAGCTCGAACGGACTAGCGGGTGGTACGCAGTATTTT
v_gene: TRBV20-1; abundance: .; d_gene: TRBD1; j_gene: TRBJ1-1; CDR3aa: CSASNRGMNTEAFF; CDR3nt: TGCAGTGCTAGTAACAGGGGGATGAACACTGAAGCTTTCTTT
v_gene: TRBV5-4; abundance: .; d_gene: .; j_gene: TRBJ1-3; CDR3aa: CASSRDTGNTIYF; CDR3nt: TGTGCCAGCAGCCGGGACACTGGAAACACCATATATTTT
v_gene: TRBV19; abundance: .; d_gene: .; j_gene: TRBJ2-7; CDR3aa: CASSPGIVSEQYF; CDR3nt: TGTGCCAGTAGCCCCGGGATTGTGTCAGAGCAGTACTTC
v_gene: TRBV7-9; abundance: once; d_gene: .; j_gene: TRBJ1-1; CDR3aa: CASRPLGTEAFF; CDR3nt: TGTGCCAGCAGGCCTCTAGGAACTGAAGCTTTCTTT
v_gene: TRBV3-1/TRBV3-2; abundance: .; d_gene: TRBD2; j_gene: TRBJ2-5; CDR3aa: CASSRRGVNQETQYF; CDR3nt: TGTGCCAGCAGCCGACGGGGGGTTAACCAAGAGACCCAGTACTTC
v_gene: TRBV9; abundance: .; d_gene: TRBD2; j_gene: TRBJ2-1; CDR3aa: CASSVEAGDSWPYNEQFF; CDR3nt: TGTGCCAGCAGCGTAGAGGCGGGGGATTCATGGCCCTACAATGAGCAGTTCTTC
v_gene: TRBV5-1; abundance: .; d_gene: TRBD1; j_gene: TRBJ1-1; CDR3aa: CASSLKTGVNTEAFF; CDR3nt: TGCGCCAGCAGCCTAAAGACAGGGGTGAACACTGAAGCTTTCTTT